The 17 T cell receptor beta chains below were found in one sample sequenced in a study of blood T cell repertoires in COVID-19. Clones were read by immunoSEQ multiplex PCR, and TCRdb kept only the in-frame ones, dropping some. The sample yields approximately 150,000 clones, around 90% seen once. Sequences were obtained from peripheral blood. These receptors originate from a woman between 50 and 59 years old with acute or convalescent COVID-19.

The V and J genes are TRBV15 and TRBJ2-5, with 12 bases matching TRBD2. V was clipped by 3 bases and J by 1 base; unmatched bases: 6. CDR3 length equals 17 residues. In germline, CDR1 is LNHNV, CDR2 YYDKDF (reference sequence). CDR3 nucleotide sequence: TGTGCCACCAGCAGTTCCCTACTAGCGGGGGGCCAAGAGACCCAGTACTTC. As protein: CATSSSLLAGGQETQYF.

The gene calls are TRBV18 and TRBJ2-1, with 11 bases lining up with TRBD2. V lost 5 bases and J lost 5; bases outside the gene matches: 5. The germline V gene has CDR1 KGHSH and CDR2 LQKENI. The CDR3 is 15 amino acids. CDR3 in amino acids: CASSSSGRTNNEQFF. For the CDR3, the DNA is TGTGCCAGCTCATCTAGCGGGAGGACGAACAATGAGCAGTTCTTC.

The CDR3 loop is CASSLRDRVGFSTDTQYF. CDR3 DNA sequence: TGTGCCAGCTCACTCCGGGACAGGGTAGGCTTTTCGACAGATACGCAGTATTTT. The chain is built from TRBV18 and TRBJ2-3; 9 positions match TRBD1. CDR1 and CDR2 from the germline V gene are KGHSH and LQKENI. The CDR3 has 18 amino acids. V lost 4 bases, J lost 3 bases, and 14 bases stayed unmatched.

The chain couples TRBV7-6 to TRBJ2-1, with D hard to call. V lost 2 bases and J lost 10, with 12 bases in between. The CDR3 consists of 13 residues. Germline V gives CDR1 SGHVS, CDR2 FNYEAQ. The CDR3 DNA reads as TGTGCCAGCAGCTTATCCCCACAATGGGAGCAGTTCTTC. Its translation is CASSLSPQWEQFF.

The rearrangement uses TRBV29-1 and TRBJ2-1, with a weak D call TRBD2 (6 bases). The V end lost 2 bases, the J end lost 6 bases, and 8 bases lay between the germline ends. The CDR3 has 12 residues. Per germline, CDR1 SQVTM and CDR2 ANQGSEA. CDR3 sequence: CSVEWGGNEQFF. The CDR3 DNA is TGCAGCGTTGAATGGGGAGGCAATGAGCAGTTCTTC.

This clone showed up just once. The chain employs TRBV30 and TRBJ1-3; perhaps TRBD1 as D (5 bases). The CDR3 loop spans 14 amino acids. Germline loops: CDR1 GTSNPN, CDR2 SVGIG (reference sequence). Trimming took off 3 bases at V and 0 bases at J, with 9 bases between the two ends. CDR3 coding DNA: TGTGCCTGGAGGACGGGGGGCTCTGGAAACACCATATATTTT. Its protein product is CAWRTGGSGNTIYF.

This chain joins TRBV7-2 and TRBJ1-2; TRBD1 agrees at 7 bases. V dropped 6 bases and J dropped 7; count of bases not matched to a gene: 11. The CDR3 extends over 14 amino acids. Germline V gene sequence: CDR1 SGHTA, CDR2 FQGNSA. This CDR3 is CASSFSGTVPGYTF. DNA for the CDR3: TGTGCCAGCAGTTTTAGCGGGACAGTTCCTGGCTACACCTTC.

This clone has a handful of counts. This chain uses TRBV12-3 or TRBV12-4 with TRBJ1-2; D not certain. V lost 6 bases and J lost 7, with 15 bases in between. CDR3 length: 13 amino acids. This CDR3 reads CASSREQSSGYTF. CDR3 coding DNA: TGTGCCAGCAGCCGGGAGCAGTCCTCTGGCTACACCTTC.

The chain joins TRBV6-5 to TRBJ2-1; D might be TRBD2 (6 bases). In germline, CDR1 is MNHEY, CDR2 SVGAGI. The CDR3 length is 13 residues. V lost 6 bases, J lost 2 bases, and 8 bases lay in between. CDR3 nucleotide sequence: TGTGCCAGCAGAGGGGAGGCCTACAATGAGCAGTTCTTC. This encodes CASRGEAYNEQFF.

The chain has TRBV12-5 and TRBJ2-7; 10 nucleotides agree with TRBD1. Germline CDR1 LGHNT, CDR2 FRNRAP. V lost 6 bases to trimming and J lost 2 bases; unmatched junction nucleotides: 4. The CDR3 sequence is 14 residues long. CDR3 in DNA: TGTGCTAGTGGGCGGACAGGGGGACCCTACGAGCAGTACTTC. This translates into CASGRTGGPYEQYF.

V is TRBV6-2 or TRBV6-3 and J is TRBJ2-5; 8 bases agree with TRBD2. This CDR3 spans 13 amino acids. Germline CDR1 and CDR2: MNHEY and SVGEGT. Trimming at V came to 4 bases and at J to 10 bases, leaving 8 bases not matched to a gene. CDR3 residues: CASSFSGGGNQYF. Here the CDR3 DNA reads TGTGCCAGCAGTTTCTCCGGGGGGGGAAACCAGTACTTC.

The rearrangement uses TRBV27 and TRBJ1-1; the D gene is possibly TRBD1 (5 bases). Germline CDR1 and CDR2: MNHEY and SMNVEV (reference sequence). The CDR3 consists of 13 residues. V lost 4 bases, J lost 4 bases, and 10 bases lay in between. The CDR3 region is CASSYRPGTEAFF. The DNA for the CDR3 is TGTGCCAGCAGTTACAGGCCAGGCACTGAAGCTTTCTTT.

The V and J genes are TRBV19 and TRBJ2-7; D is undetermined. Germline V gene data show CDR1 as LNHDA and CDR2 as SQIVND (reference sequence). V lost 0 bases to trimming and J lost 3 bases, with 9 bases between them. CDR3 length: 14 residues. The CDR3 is CASSIDLSGYEQYF. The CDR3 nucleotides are TGTGCCAGTAGTATAGATCTATCGGGCTACGAGCAGTACTTC.

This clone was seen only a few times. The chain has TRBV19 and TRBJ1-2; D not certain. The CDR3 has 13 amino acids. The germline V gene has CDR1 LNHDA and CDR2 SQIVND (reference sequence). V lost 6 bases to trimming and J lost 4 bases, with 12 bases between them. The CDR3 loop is CASSTHTRYGYTF. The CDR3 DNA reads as TGTGCCAGTAGCACCCACACCCGCTATGGCTACACCTTC. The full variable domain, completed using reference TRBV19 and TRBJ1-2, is DGGITQSPKYLFRKEGQNVTLSCEQNLNHDAMYWYRQDPGQGLRLIYYSQIVNDFQKGDIAEGYSVSREKKESFPLTVTSAQKNPTAFYLCASSTHTRYGYTFGSGTRLTVV.

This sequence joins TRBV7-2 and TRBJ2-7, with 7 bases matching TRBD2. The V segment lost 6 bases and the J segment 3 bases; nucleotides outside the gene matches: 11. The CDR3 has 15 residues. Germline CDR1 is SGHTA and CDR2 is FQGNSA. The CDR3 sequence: CASSASGALGYEQYF. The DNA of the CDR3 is TGTGCCAGCAGTGCTAGCGGCGCCCTAGGCTACGAGCAGTACTTC.

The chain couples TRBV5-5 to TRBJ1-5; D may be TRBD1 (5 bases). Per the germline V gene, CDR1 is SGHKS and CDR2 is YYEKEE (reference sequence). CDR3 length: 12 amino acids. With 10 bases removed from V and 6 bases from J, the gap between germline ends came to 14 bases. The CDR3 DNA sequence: TGTGCCGCATGGAGGGGATCTCAGCCCCAGCATTTT. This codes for CAAWRGSQPQHF.

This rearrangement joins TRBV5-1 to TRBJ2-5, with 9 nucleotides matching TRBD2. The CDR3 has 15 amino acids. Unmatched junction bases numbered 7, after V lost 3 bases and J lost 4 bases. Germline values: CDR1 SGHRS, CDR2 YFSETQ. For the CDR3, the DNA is TGCGCCAGCAGCTCACTTAGCGGGGGTTTAGAGACCCAGTACTTC. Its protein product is CASSSLSGGLETQYF.